A single T cell receptor beta chain is shown here with its context. The V gene's germline CDR1 is MNHNS and CDR2 SASEGT. Germline trimming cut 2 bases from V and 9 bases from J; bases unmatched to any gene: 4. The CDR3 is 15 residues long. Assay: immunoSEQ multiplex PCR; the TCRdb copy retains only in-frame clones and omits some. The sample lists tens of thousands of clones; 85% to 95% were seen once. The data were taken from a study of T cell changes during pregnancy in multiple sclerosis. Sample: peripheral blood, taken after pregnancy. The clonotype originates from a female donor with multiple sclerosis, enrolled in a pregnancy study. The chain carries TRBV6-1 and TRBJ1-6, with 10 nucleotides matching TRBD1. CDR3 DNA: TGTGCCAGCAGTGAACTCTGGACAGGGGGTTCACCCCTCCACTTT. It translates to CASSELWTGGSPLHF.